This TCR beta chain was obtained from a study of a mutant IDH1 vaccine in newly diagnosed glioma. Turning to the study itself: Of the patients given treatment, about 62% were male and about 38% were female, and a mean age of roughly 40 years was recorded. Patients had received radiotherapy, temozolomide, or both previously, most receiving both.

Time point here: baseline, week 1 (first vaccination visit). Treatment in this sample: pre-vaccination baseline after standard-of-care therapy. The protocol was immunoSEQ multiplex PCR, while the TCRdb copy is restricted to in-frame clones and leaves out a portion. The repertoire has 99,000 or so clones, 85% to 90% of them found once; the top ten carry 0.56%. CDR1 and CDR2 (germline): MNHNY, SVGAGI (reference sequence). This CDR3 contains 13 residues. The V and J ends lost 2 bases and 3 bases, in that order; junction bases with no gene match: 0. This TCR was sampled from a woman between 50 and 59 years old with glioma. This chain connects TRBV6-6 to TRBJ2-5, with 7 bases lining up with TRBD2. This material consisted of PBMCs, taken from a glioma patient treated with radiotherapy, temozolomide or both. Written as DNA, the CDR3 is TGTGCCAGCAGTTACGCGGGAGAAGAGACCCAGTACTTC. As protein: CASSYAGEETQYF.